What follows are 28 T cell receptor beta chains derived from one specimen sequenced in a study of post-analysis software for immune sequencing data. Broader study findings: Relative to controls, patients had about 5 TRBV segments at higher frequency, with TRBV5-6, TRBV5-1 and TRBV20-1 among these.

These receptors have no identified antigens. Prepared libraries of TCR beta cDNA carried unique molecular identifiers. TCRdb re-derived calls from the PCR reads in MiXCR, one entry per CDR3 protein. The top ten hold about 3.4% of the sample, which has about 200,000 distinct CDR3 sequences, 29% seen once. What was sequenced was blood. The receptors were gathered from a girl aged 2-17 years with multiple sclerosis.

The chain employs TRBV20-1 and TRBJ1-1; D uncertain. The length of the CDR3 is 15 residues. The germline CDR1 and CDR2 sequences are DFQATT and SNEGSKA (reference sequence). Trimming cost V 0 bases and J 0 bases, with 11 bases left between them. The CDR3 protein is CSARDFGKLNTEAFF. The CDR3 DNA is TGCAGTGCTAGAGATTTCGGGAAATTGAACACTGAAGCTTTCTTT.

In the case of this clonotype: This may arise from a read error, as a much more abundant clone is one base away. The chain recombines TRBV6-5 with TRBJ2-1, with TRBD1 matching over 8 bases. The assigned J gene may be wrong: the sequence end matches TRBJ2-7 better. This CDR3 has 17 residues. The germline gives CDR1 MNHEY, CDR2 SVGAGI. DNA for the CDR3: TGTGCCAGCAGTTACTCGAAACGGACAGGGAATTACAATGAGCAGTACTTC. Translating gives CASSYSKRTGNYNEQYF.

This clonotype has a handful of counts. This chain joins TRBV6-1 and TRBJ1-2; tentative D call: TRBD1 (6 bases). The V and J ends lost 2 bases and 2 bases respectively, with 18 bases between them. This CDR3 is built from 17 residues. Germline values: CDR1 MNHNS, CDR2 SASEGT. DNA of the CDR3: TGTGCCAGCAGTGAAAGGGGCCGTCGGGGGGCCAACTATGGCTACACCTTC. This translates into CASSERGRRGANYGYTF.

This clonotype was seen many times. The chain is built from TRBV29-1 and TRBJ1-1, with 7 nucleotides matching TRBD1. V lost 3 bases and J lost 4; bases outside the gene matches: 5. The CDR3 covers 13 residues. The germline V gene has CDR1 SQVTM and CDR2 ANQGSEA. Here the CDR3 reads CSVEVGGGTEAFF. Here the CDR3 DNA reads TGCAGCGTTGAGGTAGGGGGCGGCACTGAAGCTTTCTTT.

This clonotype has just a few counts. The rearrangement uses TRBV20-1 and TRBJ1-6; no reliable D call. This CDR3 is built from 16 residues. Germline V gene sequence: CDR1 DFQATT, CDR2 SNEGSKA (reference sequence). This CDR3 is CSASPLLPRANSPLHF. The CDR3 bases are TGCAGCGCTTCCCCACTGCTGCCACGGGCGAATTCACCCCTCCACTTT.

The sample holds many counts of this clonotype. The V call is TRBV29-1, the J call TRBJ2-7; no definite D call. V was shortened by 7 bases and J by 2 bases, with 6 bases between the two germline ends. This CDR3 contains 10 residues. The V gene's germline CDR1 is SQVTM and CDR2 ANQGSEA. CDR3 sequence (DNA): TGCAGCGGTGAGACCTACGAGCAGTACTTC. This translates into CSGETYEQYF.

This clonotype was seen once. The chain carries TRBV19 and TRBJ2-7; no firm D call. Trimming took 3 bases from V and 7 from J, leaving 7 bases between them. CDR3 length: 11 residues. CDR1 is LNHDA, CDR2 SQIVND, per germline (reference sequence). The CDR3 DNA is TGTGCCAGTAGTATCAGAAATGAGCAGTACTTC. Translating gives CASSIRNEQYF.

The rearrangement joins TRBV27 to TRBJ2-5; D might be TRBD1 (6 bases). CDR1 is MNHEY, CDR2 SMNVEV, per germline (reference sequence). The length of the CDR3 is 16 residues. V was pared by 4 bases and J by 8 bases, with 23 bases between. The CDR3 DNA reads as TGTGCCAGCAGTTCCTCGTCAGGGGAGATCAGAGTAACCCAGTACTTC. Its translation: CASSSSSGEIRVTQYF.

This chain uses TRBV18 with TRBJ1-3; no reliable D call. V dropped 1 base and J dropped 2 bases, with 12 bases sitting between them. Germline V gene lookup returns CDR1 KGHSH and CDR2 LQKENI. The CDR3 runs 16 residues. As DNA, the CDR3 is TGTGCCAGCTCACCACTAAAAGCAGGCACTGGAAACACCATATATTTT. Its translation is CASSPLKAGTGNTIYF.

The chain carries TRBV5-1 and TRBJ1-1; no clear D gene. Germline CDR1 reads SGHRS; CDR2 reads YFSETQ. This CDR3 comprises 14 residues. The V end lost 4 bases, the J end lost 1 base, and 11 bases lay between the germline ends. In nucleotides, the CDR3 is TGCGCCAGCAGCCCTACAGCCCCGAACACTGAAGCTTTCTTT. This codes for CASSPTAPNTEAFF.

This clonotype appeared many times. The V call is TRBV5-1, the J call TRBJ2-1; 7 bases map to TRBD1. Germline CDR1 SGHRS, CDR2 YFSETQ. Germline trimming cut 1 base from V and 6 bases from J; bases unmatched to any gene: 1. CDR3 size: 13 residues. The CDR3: CASSLPGGNEQFF. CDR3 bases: TGCGCCAGCAGCTTGCCAGGGGGCAATGAGCAGTTCTTC.

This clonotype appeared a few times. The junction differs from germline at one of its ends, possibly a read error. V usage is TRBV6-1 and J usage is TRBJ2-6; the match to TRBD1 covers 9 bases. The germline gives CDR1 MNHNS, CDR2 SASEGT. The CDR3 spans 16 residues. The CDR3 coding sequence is TGTGCCGGAAAGACAGGGGGGGATCCTGGGGCCAACGTCCGGACTTTC. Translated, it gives CAGKTGGDPGANVRTF.

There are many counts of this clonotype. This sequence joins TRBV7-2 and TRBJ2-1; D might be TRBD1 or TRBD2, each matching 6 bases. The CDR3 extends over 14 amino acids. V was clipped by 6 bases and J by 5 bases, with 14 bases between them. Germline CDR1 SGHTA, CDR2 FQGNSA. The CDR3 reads CASSQRGGNNEQFF. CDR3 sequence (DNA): TGTGCCAGCAGTCAGCGAGGGGGGAACAATGAGCAGTTCTTC.

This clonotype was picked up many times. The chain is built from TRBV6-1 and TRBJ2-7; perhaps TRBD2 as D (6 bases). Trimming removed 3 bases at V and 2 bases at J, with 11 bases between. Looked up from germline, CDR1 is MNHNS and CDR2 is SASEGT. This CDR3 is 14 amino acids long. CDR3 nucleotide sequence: TGTGCCAGCAGTGAGGGACTGGGGGCCTACGAGCAGTACTTC. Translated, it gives CASSEGLGAYEQYF.

CDR3: CASRDSGLYGYTF. As DNA, the CDR3 is TGCGCCAGCCGGGACTCAGGACTCTATGGCTACACCTTC. The J gene is TRBJ1-2, the V gene TRBV5-1; tentative D call: TRBD1 (5 bases). The CDR3 sequence is 13 residues long. The germline V gene encodes CDR1 SGHRS and CDR2 YFSETQ. Trimming pared 7 bases from V and 4 bases from J, leaving 14 bases between.

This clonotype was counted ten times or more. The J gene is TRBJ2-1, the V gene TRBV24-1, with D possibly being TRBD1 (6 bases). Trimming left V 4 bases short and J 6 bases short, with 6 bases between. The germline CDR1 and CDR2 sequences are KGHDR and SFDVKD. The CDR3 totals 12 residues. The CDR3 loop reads CATSDRGNEQFF. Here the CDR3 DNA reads TGTGCCACCAGTGACAGGGGCAATGAGCAGTTCTTC.

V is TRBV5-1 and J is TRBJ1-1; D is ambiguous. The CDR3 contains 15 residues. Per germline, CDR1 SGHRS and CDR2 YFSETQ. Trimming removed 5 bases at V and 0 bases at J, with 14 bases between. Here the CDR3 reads CASRSSYSLNTEAFF. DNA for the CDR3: TGCGCCAGCAGGTCATCATATTCACTGAACACTGAAGCTTTCTTT.

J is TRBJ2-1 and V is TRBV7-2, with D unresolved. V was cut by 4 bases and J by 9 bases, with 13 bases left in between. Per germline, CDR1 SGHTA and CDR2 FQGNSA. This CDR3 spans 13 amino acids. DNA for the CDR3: TGTGCCAGCAGCTACAATGGAGACACTGAGCAGTTCTTC. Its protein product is CASSYNGDTEQFF.

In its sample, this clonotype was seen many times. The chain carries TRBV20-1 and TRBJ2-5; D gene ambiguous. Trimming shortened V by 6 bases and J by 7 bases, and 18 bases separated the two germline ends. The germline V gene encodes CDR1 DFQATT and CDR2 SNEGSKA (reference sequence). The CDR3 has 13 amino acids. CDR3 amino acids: CSATKVAEGTQYF. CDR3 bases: TGCAGTGCGACCAAGGTCGCAGAAGGGACCCAGTACTTC.

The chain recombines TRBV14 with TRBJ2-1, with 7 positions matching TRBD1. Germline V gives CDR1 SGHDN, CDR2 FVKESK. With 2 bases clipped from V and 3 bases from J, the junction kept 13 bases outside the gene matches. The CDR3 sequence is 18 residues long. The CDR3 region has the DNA TGTGCCAGCAGCCAACGGATTCAGGGGGTAGAGGTCTACAATGAGCAGTTCTTC. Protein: CASSQRIQGVEVYNEQFF.

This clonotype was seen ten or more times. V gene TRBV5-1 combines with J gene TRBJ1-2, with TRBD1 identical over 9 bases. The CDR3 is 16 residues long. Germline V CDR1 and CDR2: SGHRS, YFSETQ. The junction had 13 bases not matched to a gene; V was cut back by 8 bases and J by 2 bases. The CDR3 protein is CARIVQGAIKNYGYTF. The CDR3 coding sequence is TGCGCCAGGATCGTACAGGGGGCTATTAAAAACTATGGCTACACCTTC.

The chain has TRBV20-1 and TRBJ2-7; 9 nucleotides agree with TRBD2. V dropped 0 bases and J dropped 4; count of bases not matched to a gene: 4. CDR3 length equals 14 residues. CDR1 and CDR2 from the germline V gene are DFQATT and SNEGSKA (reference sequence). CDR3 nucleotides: TGCAGTGCTAGAGATGCTAGCGGGACTTACGAGCAGTACTTC. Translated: CSARDASGTYEQYF.

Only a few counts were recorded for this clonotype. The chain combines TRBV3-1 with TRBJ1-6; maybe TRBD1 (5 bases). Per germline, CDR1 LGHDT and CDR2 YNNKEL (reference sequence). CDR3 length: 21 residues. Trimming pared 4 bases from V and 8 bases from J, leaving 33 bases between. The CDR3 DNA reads TGTGCCAGCAGCCCAGAGGGACGGCTGGCCCCCATTCACACATCGGATTCACCCCTCCACTTT. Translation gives CASSPEGRLAPIHTSDSPLHF.

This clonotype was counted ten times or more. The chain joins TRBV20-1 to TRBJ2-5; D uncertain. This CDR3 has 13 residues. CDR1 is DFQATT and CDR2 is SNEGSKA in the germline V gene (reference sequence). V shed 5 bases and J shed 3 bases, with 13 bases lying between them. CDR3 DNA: TGCAGTGCTCGAAACCTTGCTGAAGAGACCCAGTACTTC. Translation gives CSARNLAEETQYF.

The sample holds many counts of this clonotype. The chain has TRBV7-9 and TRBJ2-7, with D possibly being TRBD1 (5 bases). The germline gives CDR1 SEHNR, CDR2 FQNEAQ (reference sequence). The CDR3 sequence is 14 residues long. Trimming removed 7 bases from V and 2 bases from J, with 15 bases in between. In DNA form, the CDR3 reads TGTGCCAGCACCTCCCAGGACATGGCCTACGAGCAGTACTTC. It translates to CASTSQDMAYEQYF.

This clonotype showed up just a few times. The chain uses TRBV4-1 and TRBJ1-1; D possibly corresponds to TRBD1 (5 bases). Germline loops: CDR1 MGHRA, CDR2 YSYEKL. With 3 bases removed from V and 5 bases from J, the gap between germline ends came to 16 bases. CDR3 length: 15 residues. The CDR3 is CASSHTSGGRTEAFF. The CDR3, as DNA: TGCGCCAGCAGCCACACAAGCGGGGGAAGGACTGAAGCTTTCTTT.

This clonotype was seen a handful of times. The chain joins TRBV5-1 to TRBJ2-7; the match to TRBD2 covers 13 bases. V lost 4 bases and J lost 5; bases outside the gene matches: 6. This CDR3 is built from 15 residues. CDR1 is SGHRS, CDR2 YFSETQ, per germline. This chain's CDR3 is CASSRTSGSTHEQYF. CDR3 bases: TGCGCCAGCAGCCGGACTAGCGGGAGTACCCACGAGCAGTACTTC. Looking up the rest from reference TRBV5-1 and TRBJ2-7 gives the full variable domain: KAGVTQTPRYLIKTRGQQVTLSCSPISGHRSVSWYQQTPGQGLQFLFEYFSETQRNKGNFPGRFSGRQFSNSRSEMNVSTLELGDSALYLCASSRTSGSTHEQYFGPGTRLTVT.

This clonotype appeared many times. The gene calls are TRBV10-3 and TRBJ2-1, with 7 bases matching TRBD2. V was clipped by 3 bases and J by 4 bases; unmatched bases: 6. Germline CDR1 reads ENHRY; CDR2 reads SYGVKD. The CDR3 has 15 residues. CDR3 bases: TGTGCCATCAGTGAAGGCCTAGCGGCATACAATGAGCAGTTCTTC. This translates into CAISEGLAAYNEQFF.